Detailed here is one T cell receptor beta chain. Its specificity is unknown. The V end lost 4 bases, the J end lost 4 bases, and 10 bases lay between the germline ends. Germline V lookup: CDR1 MNHNS, CDR2 SASEGT. The CDR3 contains 14 residues. This record belongs to a study of blood T cells in healthy people across ages. Next came a second PCR, run for roughly 6 to 11 cycles, which used a sample-barcoded 5' primer along with a J-beta primer mix. Via MiXCR, TCRdb re-called the 5' RACE reads, giving one row per CDR3 protein. Here the sample spans about 320,000 distinct CDR3 sequences, 27% being singletons. Study-level findings and limits: Per million T cells, the diversity of TCR beta decreased roughly linearly as age advanced.

The sequenced material came from blood. This clonotype was sampled from a woman in her seventies in good health. The chain employs TRBV6-1 and TRBJ1-4, with D perhaps matching TRBD1 (5 bases). The CDR3 is CASSAQGFNEKLFF. CDR3 nucleotides: TGTGCCAGCAGTGCGCAGGGTTTTAATGAAAAACTGTTTTTT.